The 12 T cell receptor beta chains below were found in one sample sequenced in a study of naive and memory T cell subsets. General study results and limits: Possibly reflecting memory cells re-expressing CD45RA, a few larger clonotypes occurred in naive repertoires, especially CD8.

No antigen has been identified for these receptors. The beta constant-region primer was an equimolar mix of two oligonucleotides covering TRBC1 and TRBC2. Ligated cDNA was amplified by four rounds of PCR with nested alpha and beta constant-region primers and SP2. Using its own MiXCR run on the UMI-ligation and nested PCR reads, TCRdb lists one record per CDR3 protein. This table has roughly 92,000 distinct CDR3 sequences, about 10% appearing once. Sequencing input: naive CD4+ T cells from blood. Receptors originate from a human donor in good health.

The V call is TRBV4-1, the J call TRBJ2-3; weak D call: TRBD1 (6 bases). CDR1 and CDR2 from the germline V gene are MGHRA and YSYEKL. The CDR3 extends over 16 amino acids. The germline V and J ends were trimmed by 6 bases and 4 bases, with 20 bases remaining between them. Here the CDR3 reads CASSQPGTLGADTQYF. DNA of the CDR3: TGCGCCAGCAGTCAACCCGGGACACTCGGGGCAGATACGCAGTATTTT.

This clonotype was counted ten times or more. The CDR3 loop reads CAMATGGTDTQYF. The CDR3 bases are TGTGCCATGGCGACGGGCGGAACAGATACGCAGTATTTT. The rearrangement uses TRBV10-3 and TRBJ2-3; D remains ambiguous. V was pared by 9 bases and J by 3 bases, with 13 bases between. CDR3 length: 13 residues. Per germline, CDR1 ENHRY and CDR2 SYGVKD.

This clonotype was counted only a few times. The chain uses TRBV7-9 and TRBJ2-7; D is undetermined. This CDR3 contains 16 residues. Per germline, CDR1 SEHNR and CDR2 FQNEAQ (reference sequence). The V and J ends lost 5 bases and 1 base respectively, with 18 bases between them. This CDR3 reads CASSAPRASTSYEQYF. The CDR3 DNA sequence: TGTGCCAGCAGCGCGCCCCGGGCCTCCACTTCCTACGAGCAGTACTTC.

Only a few counts were recorded for this clonotype. The gene calls are TRBV7-2 and TRBJ2-6; unclear D gene. V lost 2 bases and J lost 1, with 6 bases in between. Germline V lookup: CDR1 SGHTA, CDR2 FQGNSA. The CDR3 is 15 residues long. CDR3 sequence: CASSLQFSGANVLTF. For the CDR3, the DNA is TGTGCCAGCAGCTTACAGTTTTCTGGGGCCAACGTCCTGACTTTC.

This chain uses TRBV19 with TRBJ2-3, with TRBD2 identical over 9 bases. V trimming: 4 bases; J trimming: 3 bases; junction bases outside the gene matches: 11. Germline CDR1 reads LNHDA; CDR2 reads SQIVND (reference sequence). This CDR3 is 17 amino acids long. The CDR3 nucleotides read TGTGCCAGTAGTACGAAAAGTAGCGGGAGAGGAACAGATACGCAGTATTTT. This translates into CASSTKSSGRGTDTQYF.

This clonotype was observed many times. The rearrangement uses TRBV14 and TRBJ2-3, with unresolved D. V was shortened by 0 bases and J by 8 bases, with 9 bases between the two germline ends. Looked up from germline, CDR1 is SGHDN and CDR2 is FVKESK. This CDR3 has 13 residues. CDR3 nucleotides: TGTGCCAGCAGCCAAGAGTTCGATGGTACGCAGTATTTT. Translation: CASSQEFDGTQYF.

The table lists this clonotype with a few counts. The J gene is TRBJ1-3, the V gene TRBV30, with 7 bases matching TRBD1. The length of the CDR3 is 15 residues. The V gene end was trimmed by 4 bases and the J gene end by 0 bases; junction bases not matched to a gene: 6. The germline V gene has CDR1 GTSNPN and CDR2 SVGIG (reference sequence). As DNA, the CDR3 is TGTGCCTGGAATTTTAGGGGGCTCTCTGGAAACACCATATATTTT. This translates into CAWNFRGLSGNTIYF.

This clonotype has more than one count but fewer than ten. The genes are TRBV7-9 and TRBJ2-2; D call uncertain. CDR3 length equals 16 residues. CDR1 is SEHNR and CDR2 is FQNEAQ in the germline V gene (reference sequence). Trimming cost V 5 bases and J 0 bases, with 13 bases left between them. DNA of the CDR3: TGTGCCAGCAGCCCGGGCGGCAGACCGAACACCGGGGAGCTGTTTTTT. Amino acid sequence: CASSPGGRPNTGELFF.

Many counts were recorded for this clonotype. CDR3 coding DNA: TGTGCCAGCTCACCGGGACAGCAAGAGACCCAGTACTTC. Amino acids: CASSPGQQETQYF. V usage is TRBV18 and J usage is TRBJ2-5, with 7 nucleotides matching TRBD1. Germline V gene lookup returns CDR1 KGHSH and CDR2 LQKENI. V gave up 3 bases and J gave up 2 bases; unmatched junction bases: 0. This CDR3 region has 13 residues.

The V call is TRBV6-6, the J call TRBJ1-2, with 7 positions matching TRBD1. The CDR3 is 18 amino acids. The germline V gene has CDR1 MNHNY and CDR2 SVGAGI (reference sequence). V trimming: 2 bases; J trimming: 8 bases; junction bases outside the gene matches: 20. DNA of the CDR3: TGTGCCAGCAGTTACCCGCCGGGACAGAACTTTCTGTCCTACGGCTACACCTTC. It specifies CASSYPPGQNFLSYGYTF.

This clonotype appeared a few times. The V call is TRBV24-1, the J call TRBJ2-2; D unresolved. The CDR3 consists of 15 residues. Trimming pared 0 bases from V and 6 bases from J, leaving 10 bases between. The V gene's germline CDR1 is KGHDR and CDR2 SFDVKD. CDR3 sequence: CATSDLAEVAGELFF. DNA for the CDR3: TGTGCCACCAGTGATTTGGCCGAAGTAGCCGGGGAGCTGTTTTTT.

J is TRBJ2-3 and V is TRBV20-1; 8 positions match TRBD2. The ends lost 6 bases at V and 5 bases at J; junction bases unmatched: 13. The CDR3 consists of 15 residues. CDR1 and CDR2 from the germline V gene are DFQATT and SNEGSKA (reference sequence). CDR3 residues: CSATGPAGGIDTQYF. In DNA form, the CDR3 reads TGCAGTGCCACCGGACCGGCGGGAGGAATAGATACGCAGTATTTT.